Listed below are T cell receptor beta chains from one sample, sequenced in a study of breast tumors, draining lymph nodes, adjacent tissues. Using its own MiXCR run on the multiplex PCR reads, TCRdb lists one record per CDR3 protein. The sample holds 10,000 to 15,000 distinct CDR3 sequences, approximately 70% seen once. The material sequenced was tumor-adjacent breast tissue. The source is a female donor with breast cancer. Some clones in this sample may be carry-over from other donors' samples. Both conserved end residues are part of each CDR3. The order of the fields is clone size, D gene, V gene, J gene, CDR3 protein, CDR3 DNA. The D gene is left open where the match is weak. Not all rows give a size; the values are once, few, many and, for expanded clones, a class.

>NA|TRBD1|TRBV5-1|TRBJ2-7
CASSLAAGTAGSYEQYF
TGCGCCAGCAGCTTGGCCGCAGGGACAGCTGGCTCCTACGAGCAGTACTTC
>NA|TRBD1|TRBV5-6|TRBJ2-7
CASSLGGAGSYEQYF
TGTGCCAGCAGCCTAGGGGGCGCCGGCTCCTACGAGCAGTACTTC
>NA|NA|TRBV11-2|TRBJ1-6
CASNPDRNSPLHF
TGTGCCAGCAATCCCGACAGGAATTCACCCCTCCACTTT
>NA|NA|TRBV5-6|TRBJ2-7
CASSLGGSAAYEQYF
TGTGCCAGCAGCTTGGGAGGCAGTGCAGCCTACGAGCAGTACTTC
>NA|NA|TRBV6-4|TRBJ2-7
CASRQGQHYEQYF
TGTGCCAGCAGGCAAGGGCAGCACTACGAGCAGTACTTC
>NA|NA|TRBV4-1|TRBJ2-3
CASRRWGGEKSDTQYF
TGCGCCAGCAGGAGATGGGGGGGCGAAAAATCAGATACGCAGTATTTT
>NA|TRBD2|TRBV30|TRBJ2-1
CAWTGRGNEQFF
TGTGCCTGGACGGGGAGGGGCAATGAGCAGTTCTTC
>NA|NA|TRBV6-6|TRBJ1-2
CASSYSLGRDGYTF
TGTGCCAGCAGTTACTCTCTGGGGAGGGATGGCTACACCTTC
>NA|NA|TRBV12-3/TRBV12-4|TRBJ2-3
CASSLDTGYTDTQYF
TGTGCCAGCAGTTTGGATACGGGCTACACAGATACGCAGTATTTT
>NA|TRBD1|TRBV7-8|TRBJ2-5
CASSLVRSGQGETQYF
TGTGCCAGCAGCTTAGTCAGGTCGGGACAGGGGGAGACCCAGTACTTC
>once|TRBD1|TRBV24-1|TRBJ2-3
CATSDLGQGTDTQYF
TGTGCCACCAGTGACCTGGGACAGGGCACAGATACGCAGTATTTT
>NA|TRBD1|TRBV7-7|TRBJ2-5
CASSLGGADETQYF
TGTGCTAGCAGCTTAGGGGGCGCCGACGAGACCCAGTACTTC
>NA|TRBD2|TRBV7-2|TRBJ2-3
CASSANSGTRADTQYF
TGTGCCAGCAGCGCCAACTCCGGGACTAGGGCAGATACGCAGTATTTT
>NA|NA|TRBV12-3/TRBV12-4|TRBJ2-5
CASSWRTAGETQYF
TGTGCGAGCAGTTGGCGGACAGCCGGTGAGACCCAGTACTTC
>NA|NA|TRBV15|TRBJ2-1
CATSRRGTYNEQFF
TGTGCCACCAGCAGACGCGGAACCTACAATGAGCAGTTCTTC
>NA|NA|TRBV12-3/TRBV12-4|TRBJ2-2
CASSSRGSDGELFF
TGTGCCAGCAGCAGTCGGGGGTCCGACGGGGAGCTGTTTTTT
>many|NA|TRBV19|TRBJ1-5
CASRRLDGRNQPQHF
TGTGCCAGTAGGCGCCTGGACGGCCGCAATCAGCCCCAGCATTTT
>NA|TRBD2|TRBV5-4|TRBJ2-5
CASSGSGGEGETQYF
TGTGCCAGCAGCGGTTCTGGCGGGGAGGGAGAGACCCAGTACTTC
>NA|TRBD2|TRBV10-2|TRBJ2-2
CASMSFVAGGTGELFF
TGCGCCAGCATGTCTTTCGTGGCGGGAGGGACCGGGGAGCTGTTTTTT
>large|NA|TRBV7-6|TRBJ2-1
CASSFITGDTYNEQFF
TGTGCCAGCAGTTTCATCACCGGGGATACCTACAATGAGCAGTTCTTC
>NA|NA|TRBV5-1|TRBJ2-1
CASSLDSTLDEQFF
TGCGCCAGCAGCTTGGACTCCACCTTGGATGAGCAGTTCTTC
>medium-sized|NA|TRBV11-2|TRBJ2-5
CASSLATGEETQYF
TGTGCCAGCAGCTTAGCTACGGGAGAAGAGACCCAGTACTTC
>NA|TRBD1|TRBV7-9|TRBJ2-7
CASSSEGTGEQYF
TGTGCCAGCAGCTCGGAAGGGACAGGGGAGCAGTACTTC
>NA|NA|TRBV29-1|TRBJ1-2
CSASEGGYTF
TGCAGCGCCTCGGAGGGTGGCTACACCTTC
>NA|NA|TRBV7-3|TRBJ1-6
CASSLKGPGNNSPLHF
TGTGCCAGCAGCTTAAAGGGGCCAGGAAATAATTCACCCCTCCACTTT
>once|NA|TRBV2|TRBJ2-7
CGSNNGRDEQYF
TGTGGCAGCAACAATGGGCGAGACGAGCAGTACTTC
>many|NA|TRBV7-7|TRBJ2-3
CASSPNVGGDTQYF
TGTGCCAGCAGCCCAAACGTTGGGGGAGATACGCAGTATTTT
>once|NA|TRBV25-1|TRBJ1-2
CASSEPQRDYGYTF
TGTGCCAGCAGTGAACCACAGAGGGACTATGGCTACACCTTC
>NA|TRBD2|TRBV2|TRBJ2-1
CASRTSGTYNEQFF
TGTGCCAGCAGGACTAGCGGGACGTACAATGAGCAGTTCTTC
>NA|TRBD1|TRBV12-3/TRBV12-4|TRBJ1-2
CASNTGTVYGYTF
TGTGCCAGCAATACAGGGACAGTCTATGGCTACACCTTC
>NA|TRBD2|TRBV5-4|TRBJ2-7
CASSVLAGGNEQYF
TGTGCCAGCAGCGTTCTAGCGGGAGGCAACGAGCAGTACTTC
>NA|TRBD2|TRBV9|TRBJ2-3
CASSPSRERPATQYF
TGTGCCAGCAGCCCTTCGCGGGAGAGGCCAGCTACGCAGTATTTT
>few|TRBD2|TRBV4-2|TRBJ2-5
CASSRWLAGEETQYF
TGTGCCAGCAGCCGATGGCTAGCGGGAGAAGAGACCCAGTACTTC
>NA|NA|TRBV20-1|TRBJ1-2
CSARAILQGRRGYTF
TGCAGTGCTAGAGCAATCCTACAGGGACGGCGCGGCTACACCTTC
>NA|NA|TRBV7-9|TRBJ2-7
CASSLGDRQQYF
TGTGCCAGCAGCTTAGGGGACCGTCAGCAGTACTTC
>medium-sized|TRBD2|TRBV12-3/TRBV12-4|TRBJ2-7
CASSFGRAKSYEQYF
TGTGCCAGCAGTTTTGGGAGGGCCAAGTCCTACGAGCAGTACTTC
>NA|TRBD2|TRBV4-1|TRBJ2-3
CASSQDTRGGLGLRADTQYF
TGCGCCAGCAGCCAAGATACGAGGGGGGGACTAGGGTTGCGCGCAGATACGCAGTATTTT
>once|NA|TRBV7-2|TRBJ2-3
CASSLVGPAGDTQYF
TGTGCCAGCAGCTTAGTGGGCCCCGCCGGAGATACGCAGTATTTT
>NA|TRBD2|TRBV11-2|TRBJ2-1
CASSLDRTSGRGEQFF
TGTGCCAGCAGCTTAGATCGGACTAGCGGGAGGGGTGAGCAGTTCTTC
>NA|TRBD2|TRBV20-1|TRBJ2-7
CSTPGLAGAVGSYEQYF
TGCAGTACTCCGGGACTAGCGGGAGCTGTAGGCTCCTACGAGCAGTACTTC